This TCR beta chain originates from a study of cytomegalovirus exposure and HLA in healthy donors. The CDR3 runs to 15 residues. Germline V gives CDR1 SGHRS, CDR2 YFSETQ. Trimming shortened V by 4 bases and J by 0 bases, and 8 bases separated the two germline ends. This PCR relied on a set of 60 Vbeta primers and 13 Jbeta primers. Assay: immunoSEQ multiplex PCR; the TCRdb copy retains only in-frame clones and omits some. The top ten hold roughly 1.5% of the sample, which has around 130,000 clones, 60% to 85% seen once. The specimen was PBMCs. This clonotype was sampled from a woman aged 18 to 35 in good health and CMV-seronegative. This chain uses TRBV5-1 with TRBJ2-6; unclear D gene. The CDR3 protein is CASSPSYSGANVLTF. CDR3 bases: TGCGCCAGCAGCCCGAGCTACTCTGGGGCCAACGTCCTGACTTTC.